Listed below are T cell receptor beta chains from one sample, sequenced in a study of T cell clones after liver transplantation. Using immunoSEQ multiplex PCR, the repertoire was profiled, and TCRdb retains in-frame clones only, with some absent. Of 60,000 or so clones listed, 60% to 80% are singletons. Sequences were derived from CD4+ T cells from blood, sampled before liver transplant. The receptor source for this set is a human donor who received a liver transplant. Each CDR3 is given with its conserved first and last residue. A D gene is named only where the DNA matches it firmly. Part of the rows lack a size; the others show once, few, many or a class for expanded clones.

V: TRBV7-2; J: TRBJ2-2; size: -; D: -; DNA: TGTGCCAGCAGCTTCCGTCGGACAGATTTGAGGGTTTCCGGGGAGCTGTTTTTT; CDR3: CASSFRRTDLRVSGELFF
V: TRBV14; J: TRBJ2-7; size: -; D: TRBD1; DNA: TGTGCCAGCAGCTCCTCCGGGACAGGGACCTACGAGCAGTACTTC; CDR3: CASSSSGTGTYEQYF
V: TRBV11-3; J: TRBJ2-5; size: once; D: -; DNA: TGTGCCAGCAGCTTAGATCCGCGCGGGGAGACCCAGTACTTC; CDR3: CASSLDPRGETQYF
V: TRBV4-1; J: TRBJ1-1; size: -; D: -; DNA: TGCGCCAGCAGCCAAGATCGAGGCACTGAAGCTTTCTTT; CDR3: CASSQDRGTEAFF
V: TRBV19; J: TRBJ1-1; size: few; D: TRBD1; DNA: TGTGCCAGTAGTAGACAGGGATCGCTCACTGAAGCTTTCTTT; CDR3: CASSRQGSLTEAFF
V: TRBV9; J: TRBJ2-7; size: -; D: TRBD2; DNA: TGTGCCAGCAGCGTAACGGGACTAGCGGGGGCCGGCGAGCAGTACTTC; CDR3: CASSVTGLAGAGEQYF
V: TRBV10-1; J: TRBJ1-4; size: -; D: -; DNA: TGCGCCAGCGATCGAGGACAGCTTAATGAAAAACTGTTTTTT; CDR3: CASDRGQLNEKLFF
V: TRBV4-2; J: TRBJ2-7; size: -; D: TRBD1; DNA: TGTGCCAGCAGCCCGACAGGGCTAGACTACGAGCAGTACTTC; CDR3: CASSPTGLDYEQYF
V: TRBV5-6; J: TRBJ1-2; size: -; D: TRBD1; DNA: TGTGCCAGCAGCTTGGACCGAGGACAGGGGGTTGGCTACACCTTC; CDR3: CASSLDRGQGVGYTF
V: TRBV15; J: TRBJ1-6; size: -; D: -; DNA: TGTGCCACCAGCAGAGATGGGGAGGGTTTTTCACCCCTCCACTTT; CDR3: CATSRDGEGFSPLHF
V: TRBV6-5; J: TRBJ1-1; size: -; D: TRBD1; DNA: TGTGCCAGCAGTTACTCGTCTGACAGGGGGACTGAAGCTTTCTTT; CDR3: CASSYSSDRGTEAFF
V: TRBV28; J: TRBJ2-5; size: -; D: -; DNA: TGTGCCAGCAGTTTTTCCACCCAGGACCAAGAGACCCAGTACTTC; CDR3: CASSFSTQDQETQYF
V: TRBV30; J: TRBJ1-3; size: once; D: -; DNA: TGTGCCTGGGACCCCGGCGGTAACACCATATATTTT; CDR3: CAWDPGGNTIYF
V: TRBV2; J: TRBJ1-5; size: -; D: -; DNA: TGTGCCAGCAGTGAAGTCGGGGGTTACGGCAATCAGCCCCAGCATTTT; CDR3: CASSEVGGYGNQPQHF
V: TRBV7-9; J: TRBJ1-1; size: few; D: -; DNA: TGTGCCAGCAGCTCCCCCAAGAGGGCCGTTACAAACACTGAAGCTTTCTTT; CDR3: CASSSPKRAVTNTEAFF
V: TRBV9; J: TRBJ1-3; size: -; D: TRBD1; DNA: TGTGCCAGCAGCCCAGGGGGGTTTCGGCAGTTCGCCTCTGGAAACACCATATATTTT; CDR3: CASSPGGFRQFASGNTIYF
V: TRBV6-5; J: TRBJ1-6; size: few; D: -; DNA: TGTGCCAGCAGGCGGGAGATTAATTCACCCCTCCACTTT; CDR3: CASRREINSPLHF
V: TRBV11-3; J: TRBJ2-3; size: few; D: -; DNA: TGTGCCAGCAGCCCATTGGGGACTAGCACAGATACGCAGTATTTT; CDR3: CASSPLGTSTDTQYF
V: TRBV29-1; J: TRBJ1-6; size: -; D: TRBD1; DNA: TGCAGCGTTCTGACAGGGGGAAATTCACCCCTCCACTTT; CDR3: CSVLTGGNSPLHF
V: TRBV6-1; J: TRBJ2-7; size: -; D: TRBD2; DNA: TGTGCCAGCCGAGACAGCGGGGGCTCCTACGAGCAGTACTTC; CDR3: CASRDSGGSYEQYF
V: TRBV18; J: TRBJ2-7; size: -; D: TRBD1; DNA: TGTGCCAGCTCACCCGGAAGGGGACAGGGCGACGATTACGAGCAGTACTTC; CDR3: CASSPGRGQGDDYEQYF
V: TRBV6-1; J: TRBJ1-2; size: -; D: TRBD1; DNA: TGTGCCAGCAGCGGACAGGGGGCCATCTATGGCTACACCTTC; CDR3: CASSGQGAIYGYTF
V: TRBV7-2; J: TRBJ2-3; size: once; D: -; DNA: TGTGCCAGCAGCCTCCTCCGCGGGGTCACAGATACGCAGTATTTT; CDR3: CASSLLRGVTDTQYF
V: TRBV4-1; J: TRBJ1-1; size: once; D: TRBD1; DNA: TGCGCCAGCAGCCAAAGACAGGGGGCAAGGACTGAAGCTTTCTTT; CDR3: CASSQRQGARTEAFF
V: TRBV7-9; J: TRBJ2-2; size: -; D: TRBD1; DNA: TGTGCCAGCAGCCTCCTGGGGACAGGGGTGAACACCGGGGAGCTGTTTTTT; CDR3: CASSLLGTGVNTGELFF
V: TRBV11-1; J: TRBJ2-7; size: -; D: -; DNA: TGTGCCAGCAGCTTAGGCCACGACACCTACGAGCAGTACTTC; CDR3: CASSLGHDTYEQYF
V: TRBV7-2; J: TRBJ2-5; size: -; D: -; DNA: TGTGCCAGCAGCTTAGTAGGGGCCCAGGGAGAGACCCAGTACTTC; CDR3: CASSLVGAQGETQYF
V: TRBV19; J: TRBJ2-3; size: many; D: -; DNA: TGTGCCAGTAGTATCAACCTAGGAGGCTCAGATACGCAGTATTTT; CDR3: CASSINLGGSDTQYF
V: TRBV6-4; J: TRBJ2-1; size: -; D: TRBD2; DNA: TGTGCCAGCAGACGTAGCGGGGGTGTCGATGAGCAGTTCTTC; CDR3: CASRRSGGVDEQFF
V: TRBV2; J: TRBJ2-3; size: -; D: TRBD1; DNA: TGTGCCAGCAACTTGGACAGGGGCGGCACAGATACGCAGTATTTT; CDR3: CASNLDRGGTDTQYF
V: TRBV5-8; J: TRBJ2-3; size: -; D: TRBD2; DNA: TGTGCCAGCAGCCAGGGACTAGCCGCAGATACGCAGTATTTT; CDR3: CASSQGLAADTQYF
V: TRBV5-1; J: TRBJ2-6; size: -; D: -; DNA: TGCGCCAGCAATACCGCAGCTGGGGCCAACGTCCTGACTTTC; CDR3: CASNTAAGANVLTF
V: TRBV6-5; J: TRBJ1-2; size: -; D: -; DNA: TGTGCCAGCAGTTACCCCTCCGGGGGGGTTCGGGGCTACACCTTC; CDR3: CASSYPSGGVRGYTF
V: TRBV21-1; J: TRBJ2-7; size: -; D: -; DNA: TGTGCCAGCAGCAAAGATCACCGACAGGGAGGCGAGCAGTACTTC; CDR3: CASSKDHRQGGEQYF
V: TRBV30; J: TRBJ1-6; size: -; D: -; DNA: TGTGCCTGGATTCCCCCAACCGTCGGGACAACTGGTTCACCCCTCCACTTT; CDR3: CAWIPPTVGTTGSPLHF
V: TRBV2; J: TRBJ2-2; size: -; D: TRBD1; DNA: TGTGCCAGCAGTCCCTACGACAGGGACACCGGGGAGCTGTTTTTT; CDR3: CASSPYDRDTGELFF
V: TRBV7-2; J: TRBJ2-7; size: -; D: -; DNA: TGTGCCAGCAGCTTGCAACAGGGTCTTGAGCAGTACTTC; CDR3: CASSLQQGLEQYF
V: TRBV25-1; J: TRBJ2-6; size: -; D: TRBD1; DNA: TGTGCCACCCAGGGGGCGCGAGGGGCCAACGTCCTGACTTTC; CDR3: CATQGARGANVLTF
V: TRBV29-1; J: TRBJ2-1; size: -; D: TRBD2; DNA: TGCAGCGTGGACGGACTAGCGGGGGGGCCCAGCTCCTACAATGAGCAGTTCTTC; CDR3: CSVDGLAGGPSSYNEQFF
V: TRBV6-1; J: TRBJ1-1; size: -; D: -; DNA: TGTGCCAGCAGCTATCCCCCGCGGGGTGAAGCTTTCTTT; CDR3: CASSYPPRGEAFF
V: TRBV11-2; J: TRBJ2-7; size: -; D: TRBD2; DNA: TGTGCCAGCAGCTTAGATTGCCTCACTAGCGGGGGGTTATGTAACGAGCAGTACTTC; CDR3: CASSLDCLTSGGLCNEQYF
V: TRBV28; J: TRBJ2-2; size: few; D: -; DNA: TGTGCCAGCAGCACTACGTCCCCGTTTGTGGAGCTGTTTTTT; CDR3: CASSTTSPFVELFF
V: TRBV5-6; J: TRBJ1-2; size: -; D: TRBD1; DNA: TGTGCCAGCAGCTGGGGGGCAGGGGGCATCTATGGCTACACCTTC; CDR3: CASSWGAGGIYGYTF
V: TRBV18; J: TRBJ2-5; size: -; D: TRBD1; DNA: TGTGCCAGCTCACGGGGACAGGAAGAGACCCAGTACTTC; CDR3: CASSRGQEETQYF
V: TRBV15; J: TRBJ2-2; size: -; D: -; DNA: TGTGCCACCGCAGGGCACCTAATGAACACCGGGGAGCTGTTTTTT; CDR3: CATAGHLMNTGELFF
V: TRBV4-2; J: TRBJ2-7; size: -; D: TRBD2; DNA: TGTGCCAGCAGCCCTAGCGGGGGGCCGACCGAGCAGTACTTC; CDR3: CASSPSGGPTEQYF
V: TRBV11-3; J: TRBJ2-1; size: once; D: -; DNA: TGTGCCAGCAGCCAATCTAGCGTTCCCTACAATGAGCAGTTCTTC; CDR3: CASSQSSVPYNEQFF
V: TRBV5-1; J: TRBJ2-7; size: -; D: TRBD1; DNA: TGCGCCAGCAGCGTCTTGGTCGGGACAGGTTCCTACGAGCAGTACTTC; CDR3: CASSVLVGTGSYEQYF
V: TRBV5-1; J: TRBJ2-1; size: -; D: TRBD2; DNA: TGCGCCAGCAGCAACCTAGCGGGGGGTACCCATGAGCAGTTCTTC; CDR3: CASSNLAGGTHEQFF
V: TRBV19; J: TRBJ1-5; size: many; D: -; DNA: TGTGCCAGTAGTATAGGACGAGACTTTAATCAGCCCCAGCATTTT; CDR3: CASSIGRDFNQPQHF
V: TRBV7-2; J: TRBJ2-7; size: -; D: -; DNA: TGTGCCAGCGCCCCCGGGTTATCCTACGAGCAGTACTTC; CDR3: CASAPGLSYEQYF
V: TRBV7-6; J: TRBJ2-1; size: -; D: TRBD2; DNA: TGTGCCAGCAGCTTGGTCACTAGCGGGGGCTACAATGAGCAGTTCTTC; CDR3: CASSLVTSGGYNEQFF
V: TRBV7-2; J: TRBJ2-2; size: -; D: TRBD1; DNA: TGTGCCAGCAGCCAGGACAGGGATTTAGCAACCGGGGAGCTGTTTTTT; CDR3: CASSQDRDLATGELFF
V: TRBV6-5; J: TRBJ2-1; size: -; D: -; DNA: TGTGCCAGCAGTTATCAAGTGAGCTCCTACAATGAGCAGTTCTTC; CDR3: CASSYQVSSYNEQFF
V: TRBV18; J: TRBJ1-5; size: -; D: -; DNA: TGTGCCAGCTCACCAGGGGGGGCTAGCAATCAGCCCCAGCATTTT; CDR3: CASSPGGASNQPQHF
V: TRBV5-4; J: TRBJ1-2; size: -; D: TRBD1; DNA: TGTGCCAGCAGTCCGAGACAGGGGAACGGCTACACCTTC; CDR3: CASSPRQGNGYTF
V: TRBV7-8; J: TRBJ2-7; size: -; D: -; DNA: TGTGCCAGCAGCCGCATGGAGGGGCCCTACGAGCAGTACTTC; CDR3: CASSRMEGPYEQYF